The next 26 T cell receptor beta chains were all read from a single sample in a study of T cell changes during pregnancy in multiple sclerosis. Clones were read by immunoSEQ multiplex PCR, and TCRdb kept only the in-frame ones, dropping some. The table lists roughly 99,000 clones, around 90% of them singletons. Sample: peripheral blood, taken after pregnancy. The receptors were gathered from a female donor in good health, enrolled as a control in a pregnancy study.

The CDR3 is CASTRQDGYEQYF. DNA for the CDR3: TGTGCCAGCACCCGACAAGACGGCTACGAGCAGTACTTC. The chain employs TRBV21-1 and TRBJ2-7; no DNA check was done on the table's D call, TRBD1. TRBV21-1 is a listed pseudogene. The CDR3 length is 13 residues.

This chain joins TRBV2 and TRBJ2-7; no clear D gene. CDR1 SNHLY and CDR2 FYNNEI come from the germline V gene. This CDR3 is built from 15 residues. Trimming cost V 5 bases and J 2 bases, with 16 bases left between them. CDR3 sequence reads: CASSPSFGETYEQYF. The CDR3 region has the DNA TGTGCCAGCAGTCCATCATTCGGAGAGACCTACGAGCAGTACTTC.

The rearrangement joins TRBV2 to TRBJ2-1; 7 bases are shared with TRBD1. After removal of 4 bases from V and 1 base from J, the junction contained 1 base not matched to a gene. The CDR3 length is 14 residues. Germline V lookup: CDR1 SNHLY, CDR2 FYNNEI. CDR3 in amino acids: CASSGDSSYNEQFF. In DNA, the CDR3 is TGTGCCAGCAGTGGGGACAGTTCCTACAATGAGCAGTTCTTC.

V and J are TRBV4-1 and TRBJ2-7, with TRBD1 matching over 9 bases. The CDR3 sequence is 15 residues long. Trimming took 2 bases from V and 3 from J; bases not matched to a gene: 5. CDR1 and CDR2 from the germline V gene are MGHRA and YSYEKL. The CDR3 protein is CASSQPPGQGYEQYF. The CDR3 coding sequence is TGCGCCAGCAGCCAACCTCCGGGACAGGGCTACGAGCAGTACTTC.

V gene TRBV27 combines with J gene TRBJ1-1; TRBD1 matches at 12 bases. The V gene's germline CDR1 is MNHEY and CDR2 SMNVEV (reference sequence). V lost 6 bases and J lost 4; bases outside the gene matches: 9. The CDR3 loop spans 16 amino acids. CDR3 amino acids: CASRGQGAYVGTEAFF. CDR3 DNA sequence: TGTGCCAGCAGGGGACAGGGGGCGTATGTCGGCACTGAAGCTTTCTTT.

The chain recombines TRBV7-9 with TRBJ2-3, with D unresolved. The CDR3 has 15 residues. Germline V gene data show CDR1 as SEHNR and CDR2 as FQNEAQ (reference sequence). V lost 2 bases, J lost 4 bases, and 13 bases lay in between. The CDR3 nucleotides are TGTGCCAGCAGCTTATTAGAAAATCGGGCAGATACGCAGTATTTT. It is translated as CASSLLENRADTQYF.

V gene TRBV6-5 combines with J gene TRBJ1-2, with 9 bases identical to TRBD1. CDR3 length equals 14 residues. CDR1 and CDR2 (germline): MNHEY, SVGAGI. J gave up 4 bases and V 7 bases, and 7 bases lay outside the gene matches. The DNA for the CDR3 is TGTGCCAGCACCAAAAGGGGACAGGGCTATGGCTACACCTTC. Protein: CASTKRGQGYGYTF.

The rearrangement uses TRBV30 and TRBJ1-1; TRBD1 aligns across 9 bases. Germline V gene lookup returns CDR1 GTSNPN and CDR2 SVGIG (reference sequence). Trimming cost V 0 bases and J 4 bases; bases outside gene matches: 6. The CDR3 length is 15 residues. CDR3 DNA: TGTGCCTGGAGTGTAACGGGACAGGGCCGCACTGAAGCTTTCTTT. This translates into CAWSVTGQGRTEAFF.

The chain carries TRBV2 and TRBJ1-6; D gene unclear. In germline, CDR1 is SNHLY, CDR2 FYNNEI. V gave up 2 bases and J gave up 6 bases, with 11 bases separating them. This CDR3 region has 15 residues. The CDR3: CASSELPTLNSPLHF. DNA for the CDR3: TGTGCCAGCAGTGAACTTCCTACTCTTAATTCACCCCTCCACTTT.

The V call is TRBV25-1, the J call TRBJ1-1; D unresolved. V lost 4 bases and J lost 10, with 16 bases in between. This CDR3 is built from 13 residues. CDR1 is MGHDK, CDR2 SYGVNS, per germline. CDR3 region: CASSGGGRVGAFF. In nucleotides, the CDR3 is TGTGCCAGCAGTGGAGGAGGAAGAGTCGGAGCTTTCTTT.

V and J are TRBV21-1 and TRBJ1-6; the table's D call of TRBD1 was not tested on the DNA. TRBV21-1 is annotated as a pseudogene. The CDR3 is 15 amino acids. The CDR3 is CASSILTTENSPLHF. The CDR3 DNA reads TGTGCCAGCAGCATACTAACGACAGAAAATTCACCCCTCCACTTT.

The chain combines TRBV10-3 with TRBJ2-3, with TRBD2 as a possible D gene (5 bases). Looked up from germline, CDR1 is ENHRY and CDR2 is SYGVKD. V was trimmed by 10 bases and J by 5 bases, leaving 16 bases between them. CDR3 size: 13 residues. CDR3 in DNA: TGTGCCAGTGTCGGGGTTTTCGAAGATACGCAGTATTTT. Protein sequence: CASVGVFEDTQYF.

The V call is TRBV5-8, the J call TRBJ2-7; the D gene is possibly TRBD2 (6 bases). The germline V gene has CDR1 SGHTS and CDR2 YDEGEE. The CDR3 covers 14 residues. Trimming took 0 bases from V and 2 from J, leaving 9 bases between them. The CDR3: CASSLGGEAYEQYF. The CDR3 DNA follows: TGTGCCAGCAGCTTGGGAGGGGAGGCCTACGAGCAGTACTTC.

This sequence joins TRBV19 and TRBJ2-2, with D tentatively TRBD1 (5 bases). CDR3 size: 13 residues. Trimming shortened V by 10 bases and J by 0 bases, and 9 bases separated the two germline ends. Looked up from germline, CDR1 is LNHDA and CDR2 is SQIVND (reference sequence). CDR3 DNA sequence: TGTGCCACCACGGACACGAACACCGGGGAGCTGTTTTTT. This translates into CATTDTNTGELFF. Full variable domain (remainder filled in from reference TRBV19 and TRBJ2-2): DGGITQSPKYLFRKEGQNVTLSCEQNLNHDAMYWYRQDPGQGLRLIYYSQIVNDFQKGDIAEGYSVSREKKESFPLTVTSAQKNPTAFYLCATTDTNTGELFFGEGSRLTVL.

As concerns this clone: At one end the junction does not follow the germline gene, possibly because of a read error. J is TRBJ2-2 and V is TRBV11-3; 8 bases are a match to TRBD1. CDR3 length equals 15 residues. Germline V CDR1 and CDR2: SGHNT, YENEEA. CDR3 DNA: TGTGCCAGCAGCTTAGGGACAGGGAACCCCGGGGAGCTGTTTTTT. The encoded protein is CASSLGTGNPGELFF. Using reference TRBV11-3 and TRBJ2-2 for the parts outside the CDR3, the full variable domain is EAGVVQSPRYKIIEKKQPVAFWCNPISGHNTLYWYLQNLGQGPELLIRYENEEAVDDSQLPKDRFSAERLKGVDSTLKIQPAELGDSAVYLCASSLGTGNPGELFFGEGSRLTVL.

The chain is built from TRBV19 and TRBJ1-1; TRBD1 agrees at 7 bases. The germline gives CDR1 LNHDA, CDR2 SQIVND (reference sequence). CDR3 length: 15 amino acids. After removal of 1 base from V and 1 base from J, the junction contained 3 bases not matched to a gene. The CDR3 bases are TGTGCCAGTAGTATAGCGGCAGGGGGGAACACTGAAGCTTTCTTT. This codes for CASSIAAGGNTEAFF. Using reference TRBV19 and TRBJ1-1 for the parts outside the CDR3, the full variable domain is DGGITQSPKYLFRKEGQNVTLSCEQNLNHDAMYWYRQDPGQGLRLIYYSQIVNDFQKGDIAEGYSVSREKKESFPLTVTSAQKNPTAFYLCASSIAAGGNTEAFFGQGTRLTVV.

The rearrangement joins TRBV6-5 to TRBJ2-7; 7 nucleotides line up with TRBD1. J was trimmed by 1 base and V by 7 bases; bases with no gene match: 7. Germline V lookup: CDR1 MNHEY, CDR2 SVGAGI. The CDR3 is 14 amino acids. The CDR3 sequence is CASKARRGSYEQYF. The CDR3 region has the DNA TGTGCCAGCAAAGCTCGCAGGGGGTCCTACGAGCAGTACTTC.

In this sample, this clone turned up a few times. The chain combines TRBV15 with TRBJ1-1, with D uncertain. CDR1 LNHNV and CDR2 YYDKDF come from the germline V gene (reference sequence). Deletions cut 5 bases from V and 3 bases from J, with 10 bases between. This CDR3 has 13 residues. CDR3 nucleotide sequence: TGTGCCACCAGCGGGCCATGGGACACTGAAGCTTTCTTT. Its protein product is CATSGPWDTEAFF.

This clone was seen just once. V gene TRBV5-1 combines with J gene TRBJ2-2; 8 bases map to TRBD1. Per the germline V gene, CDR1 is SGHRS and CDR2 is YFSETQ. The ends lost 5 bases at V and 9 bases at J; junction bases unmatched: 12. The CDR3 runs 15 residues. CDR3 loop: CASSPGTGPSRELFF. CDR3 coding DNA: TGCGCCAGCAGTCCCGGGACAGGACCTTCCCGGGAGCTGTTTTTT.

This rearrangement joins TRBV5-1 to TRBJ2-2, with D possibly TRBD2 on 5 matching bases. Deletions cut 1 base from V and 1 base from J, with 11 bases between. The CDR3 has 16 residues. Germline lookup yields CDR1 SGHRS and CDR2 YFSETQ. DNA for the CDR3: TGCGCCAGCAGCTTGACGGCAGGACTGAACACCGGGGAGCTGTTTTTT. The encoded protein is CASSLTAGLNTGELFF.

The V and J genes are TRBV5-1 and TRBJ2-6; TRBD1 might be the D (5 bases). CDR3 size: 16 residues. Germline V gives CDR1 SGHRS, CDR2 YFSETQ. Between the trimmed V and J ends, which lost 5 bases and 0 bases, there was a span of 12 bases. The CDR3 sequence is CASRFQGPSGANVLTF. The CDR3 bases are TGCGCCAGCAGGTTTCAGGGCCCCTCTGGGGCCAACGTCCTGACTTTC.

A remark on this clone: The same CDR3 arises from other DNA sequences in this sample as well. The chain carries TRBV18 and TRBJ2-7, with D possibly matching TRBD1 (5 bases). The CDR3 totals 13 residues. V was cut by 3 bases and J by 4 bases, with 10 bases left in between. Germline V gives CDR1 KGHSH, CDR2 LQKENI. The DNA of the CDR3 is TGTGCCAGCTCACCTCCAGACAGTTACGAGCAGTACTTC. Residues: CASSPPDSYEQYF.

The CDR3 loop reads CASRRGLAGAASSYEQYF. In DNA, the CDR3 is TGTGCCAGCAGGCGGGGACTAGCGGGAGCCGCAAGCTCCTACGAGCAGTACTTC. The chain couples TRBV2 to TRBJ2-7; TRBD2 agrees at 14 bases. The CDR3 sequence is 18 residues long. Germline trimming cut 6 bases from V and 0 bases from J; bases unmatched to any gene: 10. CDR1 SNHLY and CDR2 FYNNEI come from the germline V gene.

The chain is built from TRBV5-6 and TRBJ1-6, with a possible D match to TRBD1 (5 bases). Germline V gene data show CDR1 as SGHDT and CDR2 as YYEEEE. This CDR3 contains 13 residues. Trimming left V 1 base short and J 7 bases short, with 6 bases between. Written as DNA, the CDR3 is TGTGCCAGCAGCTTGCGGGGGAATTCACCCCTCCACTTT. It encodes CASSLRGNSPLHF. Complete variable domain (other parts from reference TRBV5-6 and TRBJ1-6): DAGVTQSPTHLIKTRGQQVTLRCSPKSGHDTVSWYQQALGQGPQFIFQYYEEEERQRGNFPDRFSGHQFPNYSSELNVNALLLGDSALYLCASSLRGNSPLHFGNGTRLTVT.

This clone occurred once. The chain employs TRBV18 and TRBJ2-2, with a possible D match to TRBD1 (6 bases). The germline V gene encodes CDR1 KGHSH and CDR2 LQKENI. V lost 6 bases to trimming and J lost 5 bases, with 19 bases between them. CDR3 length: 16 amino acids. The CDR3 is CASSPLGAGETGELFF. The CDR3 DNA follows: TGTGCCAGCTCCCCCCTTGGAGCAGGGGAAACCGGGGAGCTGTTTTTT.

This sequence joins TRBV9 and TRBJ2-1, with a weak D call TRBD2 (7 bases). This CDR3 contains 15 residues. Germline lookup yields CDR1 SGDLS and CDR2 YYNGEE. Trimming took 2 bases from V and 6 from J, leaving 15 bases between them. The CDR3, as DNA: TGTGCCAGCAGCGTGTTTGGGGGGGGCGTCAATGAGCAGTTCTTC. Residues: CASSVFGGGVNEQFF.